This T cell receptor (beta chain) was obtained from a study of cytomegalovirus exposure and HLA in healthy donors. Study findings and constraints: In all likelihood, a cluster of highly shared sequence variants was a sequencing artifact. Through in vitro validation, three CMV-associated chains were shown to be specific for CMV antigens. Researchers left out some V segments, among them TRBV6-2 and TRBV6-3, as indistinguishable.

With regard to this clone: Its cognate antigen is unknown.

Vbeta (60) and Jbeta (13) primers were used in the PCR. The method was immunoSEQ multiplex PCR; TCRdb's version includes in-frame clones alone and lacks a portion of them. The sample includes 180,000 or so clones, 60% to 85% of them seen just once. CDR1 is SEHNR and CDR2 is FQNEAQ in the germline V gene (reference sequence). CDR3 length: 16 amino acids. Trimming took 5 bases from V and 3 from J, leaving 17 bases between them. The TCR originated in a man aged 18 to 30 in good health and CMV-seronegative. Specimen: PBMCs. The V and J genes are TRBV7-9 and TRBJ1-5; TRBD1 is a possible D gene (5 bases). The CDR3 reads CASSPQGGANNQPQHF. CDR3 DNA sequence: TGTGCCAGCAGCCCCCAGGGAGGGGCTAACAATCAGCCCCAGCATTTT.